The 22 T cell receptor beta chains reported below all come from one sample, sequenced in a study of T cell responses to AZD1222 COVID-19 vaccine (dated by TCRdb to the early 2020s). What this sample's time point label stands for: baseline before first vaccination. To prepare the library, the immunoSEQ multiplex PCR assay was applied. Not all clones reach the TCRdb copy of this immuneACCESS table, which keeps in-frame sequences only. Checked studies attribute under half of the gap to unresolved V genes and leave the rest unexplained. Recorded for this sample are some 130,000 clones; roughly 93% of them occurred a single time. In total, the top ten clones hold 5% to 6.5% of the sample. Sample: peripheral blood, taken on day 0 of AZD1222 vaccination. Receptors originate from an adult in good health.

The CDR3 DNA follows: TGCGCCAGCAGCCAAGATCGTAGGACCCCGAGCACAGATACGCAGTATTTT. Amino acid sequence: CASSQDRRTPSTDTQYF. The V gene is TRBV4-1, the J gene TRBJ2-3; D remains unclear. The V gene lost 0 bases and the J gene lost 0 bases, with 13 bases spanning the gap. The CDR3 runs 17 residues. CDR1 MGHRA and CDR2 YSYEKL come from the germline V gene.

The chain recombines TRBV3-1 (or the pseudogene TRBV3-2) with TRBJ2-5; the match to TRBD1 covers 11 bases. The junction had 6 bases not matched to a gene; V was cut back by 4 bases and J by 2 bases. The V gene's germline CDR1 is LGHDT and CDR2 YNNKEL (reference sequence). The CDR3 consists of 16 residues. As DNA, the CDR3 is TGTGCCAGCAGCCCCTGGGACAGGGGGGGACAAGAGACCCAGTACTTC. It codes for CASSPWDRGGQETQYF.

The J gene is TRBJ1-1, the V gene TRBV5-4; D uncertain. Germline V gene lookup returns CDR1 SGHNT and CDR2 YYREEE (reference sequence). This CDR3 region has 15 residues. Trimming stripped 4 bases from V and 0 bases from J, with 13 bases between. Here the CDR3 reads CASSQTFSMNTEAFF. DNA for the CDR3: TGTGCCAGCAGCCAAACATTTTCCATGAACACTGAAGCTTTCTTT.

The rearrangement uses TRBV2 and TRBJ1-5, with 8 bases fitting TRBD1. This CDR3 comprises 16 residues. Germline loops: CDR1 SNHLY, CDR2 FYNNEI. The V and J ends lost 9 bases and 6 bases, in that order; junction bases with no gene match: 16. The CDR3 protein is CASGMTGQGRGQPQHF. CDR3 bases: TGTGCCAGTGGGATGACAGGACAGGGACGGGGTCAGCCCCAGCATTTT.

The rearrangement uses TRBV9 and TRBJ2-7, with D possibly being TRBD1 or TRBD2 (5 bases each). The germline CDR1 and CDR2 sequences are SGDLS and YYNGEE. Trimming left V 2 bases short and J 1 base short, with 13 bases between. The CDR3 extends over 15 amino acids. The CDR3 DNA reads TGTGCCAGCAGCGTGGGGACCGGCTTGTCCTACGAGCAGTACTTC. Protein: CASSVGTGLSYEQYF. Supplemented by reference TRBV9 and TRBJ2-7, the full variable domain reads DSGVTQTPKHLITATGQRVTLRCSPRSGDLSVYWYQQSLDQGLQFLIQYYNGEERAKGNILERFSAQQFPDLHSELNLSSLELGDSALYFCASSVGTGLSYEQYFGPGTRLTVT.

The V gene is TRBV2, the J gene TRBJ1-5; 8 nucleotides line up with TRBD1. Unmatched junction bases numbered 5, after V lost 7 bases and J lost 6 bases. Germline V CDR1 and CDR2: SNHLY, FYNNEI. This CDR3 has 13 residues. The CDR3 nucleotides read TGTGCCAGCACAAGGACAGGGATTCAGCCCCAGCATTTT. Translating gives CASTRTGIQPQHF. Full variable domain (outside the CDR3, taken from reference TRBV2 and TRBJ1-5): EPEVTQTPSHQVTQMGQEVILRCVPISNHLYFYWYRQILGQKVEFLVSFYNNEISEKSEIFDDQFSVERPDGSNFTLKIRSTKLEDSAMYFCASTRTGIQPQHFGDGTRLSIL.

The V and J genes are TRBV5-1 and TRBJ2-7, with TRBD1 matching 7 bases. The CDR3 contains 15 residues. CDR1 SGHRS and CDR2 YFSETQ come from the germline V gene. V lost 0 bases and J lost 3; bases outside the gene matches: 6. This chain's CDR3 is CASSLEDRAFYEQYF. For the CDR3, the DNA is TGCGCCAGCAGCTTGGAAGACAGGGCTTTCTACGAGCAGTACTTC.

The chain has TRBV27 and TRBJ2-3, with D maybe TRBD2 (6 bases). Between the trimmed V and J ends, which lost 1 base and 4 bases, there was a span of 9 bases. Germline V CDR1 and CDR2: MNHEY, SMNVEV (reference sequence). The CDR3 contains 14 residues. In nucleotides, the CDR3 is TGTGCCAGCAGTTTATTGGGGGGACCAGATACGCAGTATTTT. This gives the protein CASSLLGGPDTQYF.

This clone was seen just once. This rearrangement joins TRBV10-1 to TRBJ2-1; D gene ambiguous. The CDR3 contains 18 residues. Germline V gene lookup returns CDR1 WNHNN and CDR2 SYGVQD (reference sequence). V was clipped by 0 bases and J by 6 bases, with 21 bases between them. CDR3 DNA: TGCGCCAGCAGTGAGTCGTGTGACACTCCTATAGGCTTCAATGAGCAGTTCTTC. It yields the protein CASSESCDTPIGFNEQFF.

This clone was recorded a few times. Other DNA sequences in this sample translate to the same CDR3. The J gene is TRBJ1-2, the V gene TRBV12-3 or TRBV12-4; D uncertain. With 5 bases removed from V and 2 bases from J, the gap between germline ends came to 6 bases. This CDR3 region has 12 residues. The CDR3 here is CASSPGNYGYTF. DNA of the CDR3: TGTGCCAGCAGTCCCGGCAACTATGGCTACACCTTC.

The V and J genes are TRBV29-1 and TRBJ2-1; the match to TRBD2 covers 10 bases. J gave up 0 bases and V 7 bases, and 9 bases lay outside the gene matches. This CDR3 contains 16 residues. Germline V gene sequence: CDR1 SQVTM, CDR2 ANQGSEA. CDR3 in amino acids: CSALRAGGSSYNEQFF. In nucleotides, the CDR3 is TGCAGCGCCCTCAGAGCGGGAGGGAGCTCCTACAATGAGCAGTTCTTC.

The chain employs TRBV6-5 and TRBJ1-1; 7 bases fit TRBD1. From germline, CDR1 is MNHEY and CDR2 SVGAGI. J gave up 8 bases and V 5 bases, and 5 bases lay outside the gene matches. The CDR3 sequence is 12 residues long. The DNA of the CDR3 is TGTGCCAGCAGTCCCCCGGACAGGGAAGCTTTCTTT. Translation: CASSPPDREAFF.

This clone was seen more than once but under ten times. The chain has TRBV19 and TRBJ1-3; D unresolved. Trimming stripped 6 bases from V and 4 bases from J, with 7 bases between. The CDR3 is 12 residues long. Looked up from germline, CDR1 is LNHDA and CDR2 is SQIVND (reference sequence). The CDR3 reads CASSPNGNTIYF. The CDR3 DNA reads TGTGCCAGTAGCCCCAACGGAAACACCATATATTTT.

The chain combines TRBV5-5 with TRBJ1-2; 12 nucleotides align to TRBD1. The J segment lost 4 bases and the V segment lost 4 bases, leaving 2 bases of the junction unmatched. CDR1 SGHKS and CDR2 YYEKEE come from the germline V gene (reference sequence). CDR3 length: 14 residues. The CDR3 sequence: CASSLGQGAYGYTF. The DNA for the CDR3 is TGTGCCAGCAGCCTGGGACAGGGGGCCTATGGCTACACCTTC.

The chain joins TRBV6-5 to TRBJ2-1, with 11 positions matching TRBD2. With V trimmed by 6 bases and J by 5 bases, 6 bases remained unmatched. This CDR3 contains 15 residues. Germline values: CDR1 MNHEY, CDR2 SVGAGI. CDR3 sequence (DNA): TGTGCCAGCAGGTTAGCGGGAGGGATACACAATGAGCAGTTCTTC. Its protein product is CASRLAGGIHNEQFF.

The rearrangement uses TRBV9 and TRBJ2-1; tentatively, D is TRBD2 (6 bases). The CDR3 runs 15 residues. V was trimmed by 4 bases and J by 0 bases, leaving 11 bases between them. Per the germline V gene, CDR1 is SGDLS and CDR2 is YYNGEE. CDR3 nucleotides: TGTGCCAGCAGCCCCCAGACTAGCTCCTACAATGAGCAGTTCTTC. Amino acids: CASSPQTSSYNEQFF. The full variable domain, with the rest looked up from reference TRBV9 and TRBJ2-1, is DSGVTQTPKHLITATGQRVTLRCSPRSGDLSVYWYQQSLDQGLQFLIQYYNGEERAKGNILERFSAQQFPDLHSELNLSSLELGDSALYFCASSPQTSSYNEQFFGPGTRLTVL.

The V call is TRBV28, the J call TRBJ1-6; 7 nucleotides line up with TRBD1. The germline CDR1 and CDR2 sequences are MDHEN and SYDVKM. V was pared by 5 bases and J by 5 bases, with 6 bases of the junction left unmatched. This CDR3 has 15 amino acids. CDR3 sequence: CASSPPTGDNSPLHF. CDR3 sequence (DNA): TGTGCCAGCAGTCCCCCAACAGGGGATAATTCACCCCTCCACTTT.

V gene TRBV1 combines with J gene TRBJ2-7. TRBV1 is assigned pseudogene status. This CDR3 spans 14 amino acids. CDR3 coding DNA: TGCACCAGCAGAACCCAGGAGAGCTCCTACGAGCAGTACTTC. This translates into CTSRTQESSYEQYF.

As regards this clone: Compared with germline, one end of the junction differs, possibly owing to a read error. In DNA, the CDR3 is TGTGTCAGCAGCGGGCCTAATCAGTACGAGCAGTACTTC. Translation: CVSSGPNQYEQYF. The gene calls are TRBV2 and TRBJ2-7, with D perhaps matching TRBD2 (6 bases). This CDR3 has 13 residues. CDR1 is SNHLY and CDR2 is FYNNEI in the germline V gene. Using reference TRBV2 and TRBJ2-7 for the parts outside the CDR3, the full variable domain is EPEVTQTPSHQVTQMGQEVILRCVPISNHLYFYWYRQILGQKVEFLVSFYNNEISEKSEIFDDQFSVERPDGSNFTLKIRSTKLEDSAMYFCVSSGPNQYEQYFGPGTRLTVT.

V usage is TRBV7-2 and J usage is TRBJ2-1; 9 nucleotides agree with TRBD2. The V and J ends lost 7 bases and 5 bases, in that order; junction bases with no gene match: 12. The CDR3 is 16 amino acids. CDR1 is SGHTA and CDR2 is FQGNSA in the germline V gene. CDR3 sequence (DNA): TGTGCCAGCATCCGGGGGGCGGGAGGGCTAAACAATGAGCAGTTCTTC. It codes for CASIRGAGGLNNEQFF.

The chain uses TRBV5-1 and TRBJ2-1; 13 bases fit TRBD2. J lost 9 bases, V lost 6 bases, and 9 bases had no gene match. CDR1 SGHRS and CDR2 YFSETQ come from the germline V gene. This CDR3 is 15 amino acids long. For the CDR3, the DNA is TGCGCCAGCACTTCCGGGACTAGCGGGACCGGTGAGCAGTTCTTC. Its protein product is CASTSGTSGTGEQFF. Full variable domain (outside the CDR3, taken from reference TRBV5-1 and TRBJ2-1): KAGVTQTPRYLIKTRGQQVTLSCSPISGHRSVSWYQQTPGQGLQFLFEYFSETQRNKGNFPGRFSGRQFSNSRSEMNVSTLELGDSALYLCASTSGTSGTGEQFFGPGTRLTVL.

The chain recombines TRBV18 with TRBJ1-2, with a weak D call TRBD1 (6 bases). Germline V gene lookup returns CDR1 KGHSH and CDR2 LQKENI. This CDR3 is 14 amino acids long. Trimming left V 6 bases short and J 2 bases short, with 13 bases between. The CDR3 bases are TGTGCCAGCTCGCAGAGGACAGAAAACTATGGCTACACCTTC. Encoded protein: CASSQRTENYGYTF.